These 20 T cell receptor beta chains originate from one sample sequenced in a study of metastatic and nonmetastatic thyroid tumors. MiXCR re-clonotyped the PCR reads for TCRdb. This table has about 93,000 clones, over 8.5% appearing once. No treatment of any kind had been given to any patient before thyroid surgery. Material: blood. The receptor source for this set is a female donor with papillary thyroid cancer or a benign thyroid nodule (not recorded which). Some clones in this sample may be carry-over from other donors' samples.

This clone came up many times. The chain joins TRBV19 to TRBJ2-7; 8 bases match TRBD1. Germline CDR1 reads LNHDA; CDR2 reads SQIVND (reference sequence). V was pared by 6 bases and J by 1 base, with 17 bases of the junction left unmatched. This CDR3 has 18 amino acids. The CDR3 loop reads CASSLKPGQDYFSYEQYF. In DNA form, the CDR3 reads TGTGCCAGTAGCCTCAAACCGGGACAGGACTATTTTTCCTACGAGCAGTACTTC.

Comment on this clone: One base away lies a much larger clone, so this may be a sequencing read error. Other nucleotide sequences from this sample produce the same CDR3. CDR3 sequence reads: CASNRQGAPPRQPQHF. CDR3 nucleotides: TGTGCCAGTAACAGACAGGGAGCGCCTCCAAGGCAGCCCCAGCATTTT. V usage is TRBV19 and J usage is TRBJ1-5; 7 bases agree with TRBD1. The CDR3 sequence is 16 residues long. V lost 7 bases to trimming and J lost 7 bases; unmatched junction nucleotides: 16. CDR1 is LNHDA and CDR2 is SQIVND in the germline V gene (reference sequence).

This sequence joins TRBV19 and TRBJ2-2; no clear D gene. Germline-derived CDR1 and CDR2 are LNHDA and SQIVND (reference sequence). This CDR3 region has 14 residues. V dropped 4 bases and J dropped 6 bases, with 12 bases sitting between them. The CDR3 sequence: CASSTRPDAGELFF. Here the CDR3 DNA reads TGTGCCAGTAGTACACGACCGGACGCCGGGGAGCTGTTTTTT.

Many counts were recorded for this clone. The V gene is TRBV5-6, the J gene TRBJ2-3; tentative D call: TRBD2 (6 bases). CDR3 length: 14 residues. With 2 bases removed from V and 2 bases from J, the gap between germline ends came to 9 bases. Germline CDR1 reads SGHDT; CDR2 reads YYEEEE. Written as DNA, the CDR3 is TGTGCCAGCAGCTTTGGGGGGTTCACAGATACGCAGTATTTT. Translating it yields CASSFGGFTDTQYF.

This clone was seen many times. This chain links TRBV6-5 with TRBJ1-5; possibly TRBD1 for D (5 bases). Trimming took 2 bases from V and 6 from J, leaving 17 bases between them. Germline CDR1 reads MNHEY; CDR2 reads SVGAGI. The CDR3 is made up of 16 amino acids. The CDR3 sequence is CASSYGGGGRGQPQHF. CDR3 DNA sequence: TGTGCCAGCAGTTACGGGGGGGGAGGGAGGGGTCAGCCCCAGCATTTT.

The table lists this clone with many counts. The chain employs TRBV7-3 and TRBJ2-2, with TRBD2 matching over 10 bases. V lost 6 bases and J lost 1; bases outside the gene matches: 2. The germline CDR1 and CDR2 sequences are SGHTA and FQGTGA. The CDR3 totals 15 residues. The CDR3 DNA sequence: TGTGCCAGCAGATCTAGCGGGGGGAACACCGGGGAGCTGTTTTTT. Its protein is CASRSSGGNTGELFF. The full variable domain, rest sourced from reference TRBV7-3 and TRBJ2-2, is GAGVSQTPSNKVTEKGKYVELRCDPISGHTALYWYRQSLGQGPEFLIYFQGTGAADDSGLPNDRFFAVRPEGSVSTLKIQRTERGDSAVYLCASRSSGGNTGELFFGEGSRLTVL.

This clone was recorded many times. The J gene is TRBJ2-3, the V gene TRBV14, with 9 bases lining up with TRBD2. From germline, CDR1 is SGHDN and CDR2 FVKESK. V was pared by 5 bases and J by 4 bases, with 7 bases of the junction left unmatched. This CDR3 region has 15 residues. The CDR3 nucleotides are TGTGCCAGCAGCGCCCGCGGGGGGGCCGCAGATACGCAGTATTTT. Protein: CASSARGGAADTQYF. The full variable domain, with the rest looked up from reference TRBV14 and TRBJ2-3, is EAGVTQFPSHSVIEKGQTVTLRCDPISGHDNLYWYRRVMGKEIKFLLHFVKESKQDESGMPNNRFLAERTGGTYSTLKVQPAELEDSGVYFCASSARGGAADTQYFGPGTRLTVL.

Only a few counts were recorded for this clone. The V gene is TRBV14, the J gene TRBJ1-1; D might be TRBD1 (6 bases). The CDR3 consists of 13 residues. The V gene's germline CDR1 is SGHDN and CDR2 FVKESK. V was pared by 2 bases and J by 6 bases, with 10 bases between. CDR3 loop: CASSQLGGSEAFF. For the CDR3, the DNA is TGTGCCAGCAGCCAACTGGGGGGCTCTGAAGCTTTCTTT.

There are many counts of this clone. V usage is TRBV6-1 and J usage is TRBJ1-1, with 9 bases identical to TRBD1. The germline CDR1 and CDR2 sequences are MNHNS and SASEGT. This CDR3 comprises 14 residues. V was pared by 7 bases and J by 3 bases, with 6 bases of the junction left unmatched. CDR3 residues: CASKTGGTDTEAFF. The CDR3 nucleotides are TGTGCCAGCAAGACAGGGGGAACGGACACTGAAGCTTTCTTT.

This clone was observed many times. Other nucleotide sequences from this sample produce the same CDR3. The chain recombines TRBV5-6 with TRBJ1-4; D gene uncertain. Germline CDR1 SGHDT, CDR2 YYEEEE. The V end lost 7 bases, the J end lost 8 bases, and 15 bases lay between the germline ends. The CDR3 sequence is 13 residues long. CDR3 loop: CASGGSLQEKLFF. CDR3 nucleotide sequence: TGTGCCAGCGGAGGAAGCCTGCAGGAAAAACTGTTTTTT.

In this sample, this clone turned up many times. V gene TRBV6-1 combines with J gene TRBJ2-5, with 12 bases fitting TRBD2. This CDR3 is built from 14 residues. The V gene's germline CDR1 is MNHNS and CDR2 SASEGT. With 8 bases clipped from V and 3 bases from J, the junction kept 4 bases outside the gene matches. The CDR3 loop reads CASFWTSGEETQYF. The CDR3 nucleotides read TGTGCCAGCTTCTGGACTAGCGGGGAAGAGACCCAGTACTTC.

This clone showed up many times. J is TRBJ1-2 and V is TRBV5-1; D remains unclear. There are 11 residues in the CDR3. V lost 5 bases to trimming and J lost 0 bases, with 2 bases between them. Looked up from germline, CDR1 is SGHRS and CDR2 is YFSETQ. CDR3: CASRANYGYTF. The CDR3 nucleotides read TGCGCCAGCAGGGCTAACTATGGCTACACCTTC.

The V and J genes are TRBV7-8 and TRBJ2-1; 7 positions agree with TRBD1. J gave up 4 bases and V 6 bases, and 9 bases lay outside the gene matches. This CDR3 spans 15 amino acids. Germline CDR1 reads SGHVS; CDR2 reads FQNEAQ. Written as DNA, the CDR3 is TGTGCCAGCAGACAAAGGGACAGCCAGTACAATGAGCAGTTCTTC. It specifies CASRQRDSQYNEQFF. The full variable domain, with the rest looked up from reference TRBV7-8 and TRBJ2-1, is GAGVSQSPRYKVAKRGQDVALRCDPISGHVSLFWYQQALGQGPEFLTYFQNEAQLDKSGLPSDRFFAERPEGSVSTLKIQRTQQEDSAVYLCASRQRDSQYNEQFFGPGTRLTVL.

This clone was counted ten times or more. The J gene is TRBJ2-7, the V gene TRBV5-5, with TRBD1 matching over 7 bases. The CDR3 covers 15 residues. The germline gives CDR1 SGHKS, CDR2 YYEKEE (reference sequence). V was pared by 1 base and J by 2 bases, with 6 bases of the junction left unmatched. The CDR3 loop is CASSLYRDSPYEQYF. The CDR3, as DNA: TGTGCCAGCAGCTTGTATCGGGACAGCCCCTACGAGCAGTACTTC.

Many counts were recorded for this clone. V is TRBV4-2 and J is TRBJ2-6; 7 nucleotides match TRBD2. The V segment lost 3 bases and the J segment 2 bases; nucleotides outside the gene matches: 1. The CDR3 covers 15 residues. The germline CDR1 and CDR2 sequences are LGHNA and YNFKEQ. CDR3 protein: CASSQGGAGANVLTF. The CDR3 bases are TGTGCCAGCAGCCAGGGGGGGGCTGGGGCCAACGTCCTGACTTTC.

With respect to this clone: Being one base from a much bigger clone, this may be a read error. In the same sample, other DNA sequences code for this CDR3. J is TRBJ1-5 and V is TRBV18; no reliable D call. The CDR3 has 13 amino acids. Trimming stripped 6 bases from V and 7 bases from J, with 13 bases between. Germline CDR1 is KGHSH and CDR2 is LQKENI. CDR3 region: CASSRADNQPQHF. CDR3 bases: TGTGCCAGCTCCCGGGCCGACAACCAGCCCCAGCATTTT.

At least ten counts were recorded for this clone. The chain employs TRBV3-1 and TRBJ2-3; D could derive from TRBD1 or TRBD2 (5 bases each). The CDR3 runs to 15 residues. The germline V gene has CDR1 LGHDT and CDR2 YNNKEL (reference sequence). V was pared by 5 bases and J by 3 bases, with 15 bases between. DNA of the CDR3: TGTGCCAGCAGCTGGCAGGGAAGGAGGACAGATACGCAGTATTTT. It yields the protein CASSWQGRRTDTQYF.

Only a few counts were recorded for this clone. The chain recombines TRBV6-5 with TRBJ2-7, with D unresolved. The germline V gene encodes CDR1 MNHEY and CDR2 SVGAGI. This CDR3 is 13 amino acids long. Trimming took off 0 bases at V and 4 bases at J, with 7 bases between the two ends. CDR3: CASSYSREYEQYF. The CDR3 DNA follows: TGTGCCAGCAGTTACTCGCGTGAATACGAGCAGTACTTC.

This clone has at least ten counts. The chain links TRBV12-3 or TRBV12-4 to TRBJ2-5; either TRBD1 or TRBD2 may supply D (7 bases each). This CDR3 contains 16 residues. Between the trimmed V and J ends, which lost 2 bases and 2 bases, there was a span of 15 bases. For the CDR3, the DNA is TGTGCCAGCAGTTTATCCGGCAGGGGGGGACAAGAGACCCAGTACTTC. It translates to CASSLSGRGGQETQYF.

This clone was counted ten times or more. The chain has TRBV4-1 and TRBJ2-7; D possibly corresponds to TRBD2 (7 bases). This CDR3 comprises 18 residues. Germline CDR1 is MGHRA and CDR2 is YSYEKL. The V end was cut by 0 bases, the J end by 3 bases, with 21 bases between. CDR3 protein: CASSQEMGRGGGVYEQYF. The CDR3 region has the DNA TGCGCCAGCAGCCAAGAAATGGGGCGAGGGGGAGGGGTCTACGAGCAGTACTTC.